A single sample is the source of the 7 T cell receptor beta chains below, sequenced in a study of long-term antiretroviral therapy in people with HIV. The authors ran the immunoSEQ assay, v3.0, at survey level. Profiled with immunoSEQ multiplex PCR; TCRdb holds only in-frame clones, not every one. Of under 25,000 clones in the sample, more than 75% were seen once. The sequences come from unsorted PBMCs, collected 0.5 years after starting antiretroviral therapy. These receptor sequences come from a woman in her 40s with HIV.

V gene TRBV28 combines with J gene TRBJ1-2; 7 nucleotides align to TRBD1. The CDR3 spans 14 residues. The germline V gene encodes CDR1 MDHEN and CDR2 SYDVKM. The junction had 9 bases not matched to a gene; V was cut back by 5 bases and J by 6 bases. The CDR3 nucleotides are TGTGCCAGCAGTCCCGGACAGGTGCGGAATGGCTACACCTTC. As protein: CASSPGQVRNGYTF.

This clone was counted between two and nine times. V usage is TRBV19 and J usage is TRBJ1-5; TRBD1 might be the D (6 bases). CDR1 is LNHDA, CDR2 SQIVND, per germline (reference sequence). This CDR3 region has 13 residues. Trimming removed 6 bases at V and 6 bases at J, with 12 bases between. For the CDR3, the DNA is TGTGCCAGTAGCACCCTCAGGGGTCAGCCCCAGCATTTT. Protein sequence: CASSTLRGQPQHF.

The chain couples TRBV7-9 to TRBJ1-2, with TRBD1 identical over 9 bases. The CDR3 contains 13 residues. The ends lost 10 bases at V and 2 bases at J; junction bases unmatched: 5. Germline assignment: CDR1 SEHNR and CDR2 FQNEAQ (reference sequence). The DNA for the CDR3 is TGTGCCACTACAGGGGGCGCGAACTATGGCTACACCTTC. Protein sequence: CATTGGANYGYTF.

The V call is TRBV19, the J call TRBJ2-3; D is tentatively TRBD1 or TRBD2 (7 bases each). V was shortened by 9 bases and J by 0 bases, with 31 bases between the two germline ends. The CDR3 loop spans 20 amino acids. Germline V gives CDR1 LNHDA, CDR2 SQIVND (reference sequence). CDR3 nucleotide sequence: TGTGCCAGCTCACGAAGGGGGCAGGGGGGGTTACGTTCGAGCACAGATACGCAGTATTTT. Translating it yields CASSRRGQGGLRSSTDTQYF. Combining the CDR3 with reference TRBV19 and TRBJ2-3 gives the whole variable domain DGGITQSPKYLFRKEGQNVTLSCEQNLNHDAMYWYRQDPGQGLRLIYYSQIVNDFQKGDIAEGYSVSREKKESFPLTVTSAQKNPTAFYLCASSRRGQGGLRSSTDTQYFGPGTRLTVL.

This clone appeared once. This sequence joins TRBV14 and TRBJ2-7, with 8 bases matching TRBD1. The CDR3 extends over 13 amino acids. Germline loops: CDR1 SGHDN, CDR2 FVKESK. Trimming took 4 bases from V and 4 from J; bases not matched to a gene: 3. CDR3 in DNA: TGTGCCAGCAGCCGGGACAGGAGTTACGAGCAGTACTTC. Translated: CASSRDRSYEQYF.

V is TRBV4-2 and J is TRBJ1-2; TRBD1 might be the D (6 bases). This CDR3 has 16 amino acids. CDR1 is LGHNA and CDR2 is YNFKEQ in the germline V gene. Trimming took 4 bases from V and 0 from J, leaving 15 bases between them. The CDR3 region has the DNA TGTGCCAGCAGCCCCGGACAGAAGTCAGCTAACTATGGCTACACCTTC. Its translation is CASSPGQKSANYGYTF.

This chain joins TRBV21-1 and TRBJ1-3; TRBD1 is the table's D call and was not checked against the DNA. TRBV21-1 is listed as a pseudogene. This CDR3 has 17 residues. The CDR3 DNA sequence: TGTGCCAGCAGCAAAAATGTAAGAACAGGTTGTGGAAACACCATATATTTT. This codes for CASSKNVRTGCGNTIYF.